This T cell receptor beta chain was captured in a study of spatial heterogeneity in lung cancer. CDR3 length: 10 residues. Germline V lookup: CDR1 SQVTM, CDR2 ANQGSEA. Trimming left V 3 bases short and J 10 bases short, with 9 bases between. The time point: blood at routine non-recurrence follow-up after resection. TCRdb re-analysed the 5' RACE reads in MiXCR, keeping a single row per CDR3 protein. This table has around 41,000 distinct CDR3 sequences, under 25% appearing once. The rearrangement uses TRBV29-1 and TRBJ1-1; D call uncertain. The source was PBMCs, collected at follow-up. The TCR comes from a female donor with early-stage non-small cell lung cancer. DNA for the CDR3: TGCAGCGTTGATGAGGACGGAGCTTTCTTT. Protein product: CSVDEDGAFF.